The T cell receptor (beta chain) described here comes from a study of CD8+CD57+ T cells in acquired aplastic anemia. Germline CDR1 SQVTM, CDR2 ANQGSEA. This CDR3 is 13 amino acids long. V shed 3 bases and J shed 0 bases, with 9 bases lying between them. The template for TCR beta VDJ and CDR3 sequence profiling was genomic DNA. From the reads, TCRdb called clonotypes with MiXCR, one entry per CDR3 protein. The sample carries 150,000 to 200,000 distinct CDR3 sequences, roughly 45% recorded once. The chain carries TRBV29-1 and TRBJ2-7; D is uncertain. Sequences were obtained from sorted CD4+, CD8+, or CD8+CD57+ T cells (not recorded which) from PBMCs. This clonotype originated in a human donor in good health. The CDR3 region is CSVDVESSYEQYF. CDR3 bases: TGCAGCGTTGACGTGGAAAGCTCCTACGAGCAGTACTTC.